This TCR beta chain was sequenced in a study of glioma-infiltrating T cells after dendritic cell vaccination (dated by TCRdb to 2015 to 2016). In the study overall: A cohort of 15 glioblastoma patients from Phase I and II dendritic cell vaccination trials was included, of whom 9 were newly diagnosed and 6 had recurrent disease. Each patient got three intradermal injections of the dendritic cell vaccine, spaced at biweekly intervals, in the arm below the axilla. Deep sequencing of TCR beta CDR3 regions was used to quantify tumor-infiltrating lymphocyte content and compare tumor and blood repertoires in dendritic cell-vaccinated glioblastoma patients. Survival after dendritic cell vaccination was correlated with TCR sequencing metrics such as TIL content and the overlap between tumor and blood repertoires. The vaccine consisted of monocyte-derived dendritic cells cultured seven to eight days with IL-4 and GM-CSF, then pulsed overnight with autologous tumor lysate. Between the early 2000s and the early 2010s, the patients were given dendritic cell vaccination pulsed with autologous tumor lysate. Results and caveats for the whole study, not just this receptor: After dendritic cell vaccination, a higher estimated pretreatment TIL content predicted longer time to progression and longer overall survival. The response model built on TCR overlap across three groups was characterized as speculative, with prospective validation still needed. The cohort was small and heterogeneous, few patients had complete blood and tumor sets, and even fewer had initial-recurrent tumor pairs. No direct relationship between TCR clonality and survival was found, suggesting that a diverse polyclonal response may matter.

From the germline V gene (reference sequence), CDR1 is LNHNV and CDR2 is YYDKDF. From the cysteine through the phenylalanine, the CDR3 covers 16 amino acids. Only the CDR3 part of the read is kept: 48 bases, read in frame from the first base. The junction shows trimming of 4 bases on V and 2 bases on J, plus 15 bases between the germline ends. Notes on this clone: Its antigen specificity is not known. Base qualities are not provided; no much larger clone lies one nucleotide away.

Patients were selected on the basis of adequate residual fresh-frozen tumor tissue and more than two years of available survival data. Although molecular status otherwise differed among the glioblastoma patients, no patient had an isocitrate dehydrogenase mutation. PBMC were collected before vaccination, two weeks after the third vaccination, and at tumor progression when it occurred. The Qiagen DNeasy Blood extraction Kit was used to extract genomic DNA. Using the immunoSEQ assay, TCRB CDR3 regions were amplified from roughly 1.8 micrograms of genomic DNA, or from all available DNA when less than that was on hand. The multiplex PCR employed 60 forward primers targeting TCR V beta segments and 13 reverse primers targeting J beta segments. To estimate the number of reads per starting template, synthetic control templates were added to each sample at limiting dilution. Reads of 87 bp were generated by sequencing on the Illumina HiSeq System. The paper's processing steps were these. PCR and sequencing errors were removed by a nearest neighbor algorithm that merged closely related sequences. TCR overlap was measured as the percentage of unique tumor TCR beta sequences that were also present in the peripheral blood of the same patient. TCRdb retrieved this table from immuneACCESS and kept in-frame rearrangements only. Not all clones are present; in checked studies, unresolved V genes account for under half, and no reason is known for the remainder. The V and J calls and clone size are taken from that table; D and trimming were inferred from the DNA. For this sample there are 71,000 or so clones; around 81% appear just once. The ten largest make up 7.9% of the sample.

Sample: blood, taken before dendritic cell vaccination. The sequence joins TRBV15 to TRBJ1-3, with a tentative D gene TRBD1 over 6 matching bases. This TCR came from a human donor with glioblastoma. The CDR3 protein is CATSTNRAGAGNTIYF. The DNA is TGTGCCACCAGCACCAACCGTGCAGGGGCTGGAAACACCATATATTTT.